Below, 25 T cell receptor beta chains from the same sample are listed, as sequenced in a study of control samples from healthy donors and cancer patients. Measured with immunoSEQ multiplex PCR; TCRdb has only the in-frame clones, and not every one. The sample has roughly 190,000 clones; around 91% are singletons. Sequences were obtained from blood. These receptors all stem from a woman between 25 and 40 years old in good health.

The chain recombines TRBV5-1 with TRBJ2-7; 7 bases map to TRBD2. The germline CDR1 and CDR2 sequences are SGHRS and YFSETQ. Losses at the gene ends were 1 base for V and 0 bases for J; bases not matched to a gene: 4. CDR3 size: 15 residues. The CDR3 DNA is TGCGCCAGCAGCTTGCTCGGGGGGAGCTCCTACGAGCAGTACTTC. It codes for CASSLLGGSSYEQYF.

The rearrangement joins TRBV4-2 to TRBJ2-1; TRBD2 matches at 8 bases. This CDR3 comprises 16 residues. The V and J ends lost 6 bases and 3 bases, in that order; junction bases with no gene match: 10. Germline values: CDR1 LGHNA, CDR2 YNFKEQ. The CDR3 DNA reads as TGTGCCAGCAGTCCCCCCTTTAGCGGGGTCTACAATGAGCAGTTCTTC. Translation: CASSPPFSGVYNEQFF.

The chain carries TRBV5-8 and TRBJ2-3; D is tentatively TRBD1 or TRBD2 (7 bases each). Trimming removed 0 bases at V and 5 bases at J, with 13 bases between. CDR1 and CDR2 from the germline V gene are SGHTS and YDEGEE. The CDR3 length is 15 residues. In DNA, the CDR3 is TGTGCCAGCAGCTTGGGGGCAGGGGGGGGAGATACGCAGTATTTT. Translated: CASSLGAGGGDTQYF. Full variable domain (missing parts from reference TRBV5-8 and TRBJ2-3): EAGVTQSPTHLIKTRGQQATLRCSPISGHTSVYWYQQALGLGLQFLLWYDEGEERNRGNFPPRFSGRQFPNYSSELNVNALELEDSALYLCASSLGAGGGDTQYFGPGTRLTVL.

The chain carries TRBV15 and TRBJ2-4, with 7 bases aligning to TRBD2. Germline CDR1 is LNHNV and CDR2 is YYDKDF (reference sequence). The CDR3 has 17 amino acids. V shed 0 bases, J shed 0 bases, and the junction held 5 bases outside the gene matches. CDR3 protein: CATSRDRGDLAKNIQYF. The CDR3 region has the DNA TGTGCCACCAGCAGAGATCGGGGGGATTTAGCCAAAAACATTCAGTACTTC.

This clone has a single count. This chain links TRBV27 with TRBJ2-7; D might be TRBD1 (5 bases). Trimming shortened V by 6 bases and J by 2 bases, and 11 bases separated the two germline ends. The germline gives CDR1 MNHEY, CDR2 SMNVEV (reference sequence). CDR3 size: 13 residues. CDR3 DNA: TGTGCCAGCAGGTTAGGACAAACCTACGAGCAGTACTTC. Encoded protein: CASRLGQTYEQYF.

The chain has TRBV24-1 and TRBJ1-2; 9 nucleotides match TRBD1. J lost 6 bases, V lost 4 bases, and 2 bases had no gene match. This CDR3 spans 13 amino acids. Germline CDR1 is KGHDR and CDR2 is SFDVKD. The CDR3 is CATSETGGDGYTF. CDR3 DNA sequence: TGTGCCACCAGTGAGACAGGGGGGGATGGCTACACCTTC.

The chain has TRBV7-9 and TRBJ2-2, with 12 bases identical to TRBD1. This CDR3 is built from 16 residues. After removal of 5 bases from V and 4 bases from J, the junction contained 5 bases not matched to a gene. Germline values: CDR1 SEHNR, CDR2 FQNEAQ (reference sequence). The CDR3 DNA reads as TGTGCCAGCAGCACGAGGGACAGGGGGCCCACCGGGGAGCTGTTTTTT. It specifies CASSTRDRGPTGELFF.

V usage is TRBV11-3 and J usage is TRBJ1-1; 7 positions agree with TRBD1. In germline, CDR1 is SGHNT, CDR2 YENEEA. The CDR3 spans 16 residues. V gave up 3 bases and J gave up 0 bases; unmatched junction bases: 7. CDR3 protein: CASSFGDRTMNTEAFF. CDR3 coding DNA: TGTGCCAGCAGCTTCGGGGACAGAACCATGAACACTGAAGCTTTCTTT.

V usage is TRBV3-1 (or the pseudogene TRBV3-2) and J usage is TRBJ2-7; weak D call: TRBD2 (5 bases). V shed 3 bases and J shed 0 bases, with 9 bases lying between them. Germline CDR1 is LGHDT and CDR2 is YNNKEL (reference sequence). The CDR3 consists of 14 residues. CDR3 residues: CASSQVGSSYEQYF. The CDR3 DNA reads as TGTGCCAGCAGCCAGGTGGGGAGCTCCTACGAGCAGTACTTC.

The rearrangement uses TRBV6-5 and TRBJ1-2; unclear D gene. In germline, CDR1 is MNHEY, CDR2 SVGAGI. V lost 0 bases, J lost 0 bases, and 5 bases lay in between. The length of the CDR3 is 14 residues. The CDR3 protein is CASSYSTANYGYTF. The CDR3 coding sequence is TGTGCCAGCAGTTACTCGACGGCTAACTATGGCTACACCTTC.

CDR3 protein: CASTKDGNTEAFF. The CDR3 region has the DNA TGTGCCAGCACCAAGGACGGGAACACTGAAGCTTTCTTT. The rearrangement joins TRBV2 to TRBJ1-1; the D is unclear. The CDR3 spans 13 residues. Trimming cost V 7 bases and J 1 base, with 10 bases left between them. CDR1 and CDR2 (germline): SNHLY, FYNNEI.

The chain couples TRBV15 to TRBJ2-3; D is uncertain. V was pared by 0 bases and J by 2 bases, with 6 bases between. From germline, CDR1 is LNHNV and CDR2 YYDKDF (reference sequence). This CDR3 contains 14 residues. CDR3 in DNA: TGTGCCACCAGCAGAGACACAGTCACAGATACGCAGTATTTT. This gives the protein CATSRDTVTDTQYF. Full variable domain (outside the CDR3, taken from reference TRBV15 and TRBJ2-3): DAMVIQNPRYQVTQFGKPVTLSCSQTLNHNVMYWYQQKSSQAPKLLFHYYDKDFNNEADTPDNFQSRRPNTSFCFLDIRSPGLGDTAMYLCATSRDTVTDTQYFGPGTRLTVL.

J is TRBJ2-7 and V is TRBV18; no reliable D call. V was clipped by 3 bases and J by 0 bases, with 9 bases between them. The CDR3 loop spans 14 amino acids. Germline V gives CDR1 KGHSH, CDR2 LQKENI. The CDR3 DNA sequence: TGTGCCAGCTCACCCCCGACGAGCTCCTACGAGCAGTACTTC. Its translation: CASSPPTSSYEQYF.

As DNA, the CDR3 is TGCGCCAGCAGCCAAGACTTTAGGACTAGGTTAAAGACCCAGTACTTC. Amino acids: CASSQDFRTRLKTQYF. V is TRBV4-3 and J is TRBJ2-5, with 7 positions matching TRBD2. The germline V gene encodes CDR1 LGHNA and CDR2 YSLEER. V trimming: 0 bases; J trimming: 6 bases; junction bases outside the gene matches: 10. The CDR3 loop spans 16 amino acids.

V and J are TRBV2 and TRBJ1-2; unclear D gene. CDR1 is SNHLY, CDR2 FYNNEI, per germline. Trimming stripped 6 bases from V and 7 bases from J, with 9 bases between. There are 11 residues in the CDR3. The CDR3 DNA is TGTGCCAGCAGGGGTAGGGTTGGCTACACCTTC. It yields the protein CASRGRVGYTF.

This rearrangement joins TRBV18 to TRBJ1-4; D remains ambiguous. This CDR3 is built from 13 residues. Trimming removed 0 bases from V and 11 bases from J, with 10 bases in between. Germline values: CDR1 KGHSH, CDR2 LQKENI. The CDR3 spells CASSPPGMDKLFF. In DNA form, the CDR3 reads TGTGCCAGCTCACCACCAGGAATGGACAAACTGTTTTTT.

J is TRBJ1-2 and V is TRBV4-2, with a tentative D call TRBD1 (6 bases). The CDR3 contains 15 residues. Trimming stripped 0 bases from V and 5 bases from J, with 13 bases between. CDR1 and CDR2 (germline): LGHNA, YNFKEQ. Here the CDR3 DNA reads TGTGCCAGCAGCCAAGAATTCCGGGACACTTATGGCTACACCTTC. Amino acids: CASSQEFRDTYGYTF.

The chain recombines TRBV7-9 with TRBJ1-4; D is possibly TRBD1 (6 bases). Deletions cut 0 bases from V and 2 bases from J, with 10 bases between. Germline lookup yields CDR1 SEHNR and CDR2 FQNEAQ (reference sequence). The CDR3 runs to 16 residues. This CDR3 is CASSLAITGTNEKLFF. The CDR3 bases are TGTGCCAGCAGCTTAGCCATTACAGGGACTAATGAAAAACTGTTTTTT. The full variable domain, with the rest looked up from reference TRBV7-9 and TRBJ1-4, is DTGVSQNPRHKITKRGQNVTFRCDPISEHNRLYWYRQTLGQGPEFLTYFQNEAQLEKSRLLSDRFSAERPKGSFSTLEIQRTEQGDSAMYLCASSLAITGTNEKLFFGSGTQLSVL.

This clone was seen a few times. This rearrangement joins TRBV6-5 to TRBJ2-7; tentatively, D is TRBD1 (6 bases). Trimming shortened V by 6 bases and J by 4 bases, and 10 bases separated the two germline ends. This CDR3 region has 12 residues. Germline CDR1 reads MNHEY; CDR2 reads SVGAGI. The CDR3 sequence is CASSTGSYEQYF. In nucleotides, the CDR3 is TGTGCCAGCAGCACAGGGAGTTACGAGCAGTACTTC.

The chain is built from TRBV28 and TRBJ1-2; D not certain. The CDR3 consists of 12 residues. The germline gives CDR1 MDHEN, CDR2 SYDVKM. Trimming took 4 bases from V and 5 from J, leaving 8 bases between them. The CDR3 sequence is CASSSGPYGYTF. Written as DNA, the CDR3 is TGTGCCAGCAGTTCCGGACCGTATGGCTACACCTTC.

V gene TRBV7-3 combines with J gene TRBJ1-6; D may be TRBD1 (5 bases). The length of the CDR3 is 15 residues. V dropped 0 bases and J dropped 6 bases, with 9 bases sitting between them. Germline V lookup: CDR1 SGHTA, CDR2 FQGTGA. This chain's CDR3 is CASSLTGTGNSPLHF. The CDR3 DNA is TGTGCCAGCAGCTTAACCGGGACGGGTAATTCACCCCTCCACTTT.

The sample holds a few counts of this clone. The V gene is TRBV12-3 or TRBV12-4, the J gene TRBJ1-1, with D possibly TRBD1 on 6 matching bases. Trimming cost V 6 bases and J 5 bases, with 13 bases left between them. The CDR3 totals 13 residues. The CDR3 coding sequence is TGTGCCAGCAGCCGACAGGTATATACTGAAGCTTTCTTT. This gives the protein CASSRQVYTEAFF.

The CDR3 nucleotides read TGTGCCAGCAGCGACCCGACTAGCGGCTCCTACGAGCAGTACTTC. Amino acid sequence: CASSDPTSGSYEQYF. The chain has TRBV7-3 and TRBJ2-7; 9 nucleotides line up with TRBD2. The CDR3 has 15 amino acids. V trimming: 5 bases; J trimming: 0 bases; junction bases outside the gene matches: 5. CDR1 and CDR2 from the germline V gene are SGHTA and FQGTGA.

This clone was seen a handful of times. The V and J genes are TRBV6-5 and TRBJ1-4; TRBD1 is a possible D gene (6 bases). Germline CDR1 reads MNHEY; CDR2 reads SVGAGI. The CDR3 has 13 residues. V was shortened by 6 bases and J by 6 bases, with 11 bases between the two germline ends. CDR3 coding DNA: TGTGCCAGCAGGGAGGGGGTGTATGAAAAACTGTTTTTT. Its translation is CASREGVYEKLFF.

V usage is TRBV7-9 and J usage is TRBJ1-5; D unclear. Trimming pared 5 bases from V and 0 bases from J, leaving 2 bases between. Looked up from germline, CDR1 is SEHNR and CDR2 is FQNEAQ (reference sequence). This CDR3 region has 12 residues. Here the CDR3 reads CASSVSNQPQHF. DNA for the CDR3: TGTGCCAGCAGCGTTAGCAATCAGCCCCAGCATTTT.